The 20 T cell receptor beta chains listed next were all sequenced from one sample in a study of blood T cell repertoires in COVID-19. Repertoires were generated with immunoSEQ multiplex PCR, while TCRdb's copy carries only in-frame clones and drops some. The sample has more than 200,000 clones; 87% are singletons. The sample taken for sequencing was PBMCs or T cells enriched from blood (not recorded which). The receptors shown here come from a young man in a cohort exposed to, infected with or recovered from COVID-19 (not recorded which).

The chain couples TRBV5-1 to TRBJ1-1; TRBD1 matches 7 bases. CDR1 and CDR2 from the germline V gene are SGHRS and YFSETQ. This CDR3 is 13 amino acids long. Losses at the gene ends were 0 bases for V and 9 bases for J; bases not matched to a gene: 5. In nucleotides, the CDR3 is TGCGCCAGCAGCTTGGCCGACAGGGAGAAAGCTTTCTTT. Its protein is CASSLADREKAFF.

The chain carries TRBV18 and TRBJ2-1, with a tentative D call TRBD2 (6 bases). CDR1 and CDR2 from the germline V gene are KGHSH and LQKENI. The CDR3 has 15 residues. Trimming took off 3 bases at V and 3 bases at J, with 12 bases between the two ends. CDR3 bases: TGTGCCAGCTCACCTGGCGGGAACTACTACAATGAGCAGTTCTTC. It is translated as CASSPGGNYYNEQFF. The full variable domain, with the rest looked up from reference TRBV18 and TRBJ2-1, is NAGVMQNPRHLVRRRGQEARLRCSPMKGHSHVYWYRQLPEEGLKFMVYLQKENIIDESGMPKERFSAEFPKEGPSILRIQQVVRGDSAAYFCASSPGGNYYNEQFFGPGTRLTVL.

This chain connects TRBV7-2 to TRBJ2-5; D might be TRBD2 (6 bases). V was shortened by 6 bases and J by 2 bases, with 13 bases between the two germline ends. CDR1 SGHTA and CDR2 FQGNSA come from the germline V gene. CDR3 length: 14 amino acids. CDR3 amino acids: CASSLGGMQETQYF. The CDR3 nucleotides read TGTGCCAGCAGTCTGGGCGGGATGCAAGAGACCCAGTACTTC.

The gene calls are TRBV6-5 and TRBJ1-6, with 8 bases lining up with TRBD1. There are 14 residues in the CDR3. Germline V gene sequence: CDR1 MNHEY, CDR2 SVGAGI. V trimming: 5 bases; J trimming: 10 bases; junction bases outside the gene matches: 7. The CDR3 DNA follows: TGTGCCAGCAGTCTTGGGACAGGCGGCTCACCCCTCCACTTT. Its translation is CASSLGTGGSPLHF.

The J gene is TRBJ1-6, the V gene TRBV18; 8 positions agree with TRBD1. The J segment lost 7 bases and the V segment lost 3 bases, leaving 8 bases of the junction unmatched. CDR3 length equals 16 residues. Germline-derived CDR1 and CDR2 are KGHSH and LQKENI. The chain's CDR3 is CASSPVGQGANSPLHF. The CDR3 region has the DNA TGTGCCAGCTCACCGGTGGGGCAGGGGGCCAATTCACCCCTCCACTTT.

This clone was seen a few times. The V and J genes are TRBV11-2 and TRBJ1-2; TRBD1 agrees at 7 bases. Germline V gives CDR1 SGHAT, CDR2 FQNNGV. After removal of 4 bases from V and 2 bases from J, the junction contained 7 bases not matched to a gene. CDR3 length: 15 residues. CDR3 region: CASSSYRGGNYGYTF. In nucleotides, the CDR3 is TGTGCCAGCAGCTCTTACAGGGGTGGGAACTATGGCTACACCTTC. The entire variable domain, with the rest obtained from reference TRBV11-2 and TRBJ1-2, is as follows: EAGVAQSPRYKIIEKRQSVAFWCNPISGHATLYWYQQILGQGPKLLIQFQNNGVVDDSQLPKDRFSAERLKGVDSTLKIQPAKLEDSAVYLCASSSYRGGNYGYTFGSGTRLTVV.

The CDR3 reads CASSQEIGRGLQSGYTF. For the CDR3, the DNA is TGCGCCAGCAGCCAAGAAATTGGCAGGGGCCTCCAAAGTGGCTACACCTTC. The chain uses TRBV4-1 and TRBJ1-2; a possible D gene is TRBD1 (6 bases). The V gene's germline CDR1 is MGHRA and CDR2 YSYEKL. Trimming pared 0 bases from V and 7 bases from J, leaving 21 bases between. The CDR3 is made up of 17 amino acids.

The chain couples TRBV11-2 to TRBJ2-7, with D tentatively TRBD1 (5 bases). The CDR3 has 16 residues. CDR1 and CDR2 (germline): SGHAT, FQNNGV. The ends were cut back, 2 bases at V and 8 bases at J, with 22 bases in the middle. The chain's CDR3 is CASSLRATVSFDQQYF. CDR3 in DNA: TGTGCCAGCAGCTTACGGGCGACAGTCTCCTTTGATCAGCAGTACTTC.

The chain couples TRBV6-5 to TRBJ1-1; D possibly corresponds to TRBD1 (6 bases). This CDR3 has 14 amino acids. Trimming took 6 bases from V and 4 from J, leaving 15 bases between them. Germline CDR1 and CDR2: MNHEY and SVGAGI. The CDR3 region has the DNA TGTGCCAGCAGCACTACAGGGACAACCACTGAAGCTTTCTTT. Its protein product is CASSTTGTTTEAFF.

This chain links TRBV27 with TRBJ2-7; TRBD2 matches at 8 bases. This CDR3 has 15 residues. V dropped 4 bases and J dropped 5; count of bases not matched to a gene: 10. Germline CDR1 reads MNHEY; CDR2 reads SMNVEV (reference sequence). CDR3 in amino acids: CASSSIGGRFDEQYF. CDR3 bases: TGTGCCAGCAGTTCCATTGGCGGGAGGTTTGACGAGCAGTACTTC.

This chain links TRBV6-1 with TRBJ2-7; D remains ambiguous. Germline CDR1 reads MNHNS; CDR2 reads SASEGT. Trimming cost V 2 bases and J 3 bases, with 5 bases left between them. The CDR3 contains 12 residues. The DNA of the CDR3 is TGTGCCAGCAGTGAACGGTTCTACGAGCAGTACTTC. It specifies CASSERFYEQYF.

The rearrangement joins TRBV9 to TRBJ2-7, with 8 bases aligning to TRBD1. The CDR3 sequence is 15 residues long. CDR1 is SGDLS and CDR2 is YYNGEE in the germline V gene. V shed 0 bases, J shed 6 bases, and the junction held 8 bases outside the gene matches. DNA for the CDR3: TGTGCCAGCAGCGTAGGGGGGACAGGTGGTGGCGAGCAGTACTTC. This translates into CASSVGGTGGGEQYF.

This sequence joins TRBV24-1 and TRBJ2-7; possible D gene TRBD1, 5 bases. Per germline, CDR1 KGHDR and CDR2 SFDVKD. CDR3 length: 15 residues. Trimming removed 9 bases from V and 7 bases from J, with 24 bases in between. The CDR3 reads CATEGAGHPVWEQYF. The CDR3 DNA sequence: TGTGCCACCGAAGGTGCAGGACACCCTGTATGGGAGCAGTACTTC.

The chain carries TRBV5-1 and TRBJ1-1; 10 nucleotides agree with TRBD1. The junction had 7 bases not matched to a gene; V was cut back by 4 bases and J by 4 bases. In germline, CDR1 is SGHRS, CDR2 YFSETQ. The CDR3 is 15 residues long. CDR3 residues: CASSIGTGVGTEAFF. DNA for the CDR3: TGCGCCAGCAGCATAGGGACAGGGGTCGGCACTGAAGCTTTCTTT.

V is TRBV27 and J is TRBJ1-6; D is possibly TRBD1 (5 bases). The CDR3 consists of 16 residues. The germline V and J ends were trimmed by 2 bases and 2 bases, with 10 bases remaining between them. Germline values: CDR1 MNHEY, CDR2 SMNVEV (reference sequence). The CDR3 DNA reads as TGTGCCAGCAGTTTACAGGGTATTCCCTATAATTCACCCCTCCACTTT. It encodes CASSLQGIPYNSPLHF.

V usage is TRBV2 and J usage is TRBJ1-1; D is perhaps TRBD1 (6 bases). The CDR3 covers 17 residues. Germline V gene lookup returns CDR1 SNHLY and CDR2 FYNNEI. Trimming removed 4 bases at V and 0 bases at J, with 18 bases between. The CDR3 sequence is CASSVIIGAGVNTEAFF. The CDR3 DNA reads TGTGCCAGCAGTGTAATTATAGGGGCAGGGGTGAACACTGAAGCTTTCTTT. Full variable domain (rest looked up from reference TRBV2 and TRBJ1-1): EPEVTQTPSHQVTQMGQEVILRCVPISNHLYFYWYRQILGQKVEFLVSFYNNEISEKSEIFDDQFSVERPDGSNFTLKIRSTKLEDSAMYFCASSVIIGAGVNTEAFFGQGTRLTVV.

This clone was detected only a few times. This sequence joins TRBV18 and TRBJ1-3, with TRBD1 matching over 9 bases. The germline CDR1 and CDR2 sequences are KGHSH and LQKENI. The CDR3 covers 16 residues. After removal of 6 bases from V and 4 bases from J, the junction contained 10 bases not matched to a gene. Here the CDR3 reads CASSPGTGISGNTIYF. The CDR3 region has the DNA TGTGCCAGCTCTCCTGGGACAGGGATCTCCGGAAACACCATATATTTT.

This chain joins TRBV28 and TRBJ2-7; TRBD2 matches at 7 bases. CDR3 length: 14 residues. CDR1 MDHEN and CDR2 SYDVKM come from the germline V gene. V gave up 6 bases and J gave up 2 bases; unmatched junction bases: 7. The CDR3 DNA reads TGTGCCAGCAGCGTAGGGAGGGCCACCTACGAGCAGTACTTC. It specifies CASSVGRATYEQYF.

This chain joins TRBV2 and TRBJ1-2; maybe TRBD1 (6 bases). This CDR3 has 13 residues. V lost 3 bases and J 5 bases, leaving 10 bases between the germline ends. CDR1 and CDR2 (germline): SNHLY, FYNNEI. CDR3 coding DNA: TGTGCCAGCAGTGACCGGGGGGCATATGGCTACACCTTC. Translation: CASSDRGAYGYTF.

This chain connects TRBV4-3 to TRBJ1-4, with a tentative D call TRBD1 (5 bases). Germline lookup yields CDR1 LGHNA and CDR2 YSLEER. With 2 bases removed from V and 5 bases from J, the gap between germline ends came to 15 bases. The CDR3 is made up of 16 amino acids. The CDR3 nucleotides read TGCGCCAGCAGCCAACACCGCCCGGGGGACAATGAAAAACTGTTTTTT. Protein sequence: CASSQHRPGDNEKLFF.